The next 2 T cell receptor beta chains were all read from a single sample in a study of T cell repertoires in cytomegalovirus infection. TCRdb processed the reads anew with MiXCR; each CDR3 protein has one entry. Of 160,000 or so distinct CDR3 sequences detected, about 20% appear once; the ten largest clones hold 20% to 30%. No antigens are known for them. Sequencing was performed on CD8+ T cells from cultured PBMCs, taken from culture after CMV antigen stimulation. Receptor source: a human donor in good health (CMV status not recorded). Some clones in this sample may be carry-over from other donors' samples.

This clonotype was picked up one time. The chain has TRBV12-3 or TRBV12-4 and TRBJ2-7; D possibly uses TRBD1 or TRBD2 (5 bases each). Trimming stripped 8 bases from V and 2 bases from J, with 19 bases between. CDR3 length: 15 amino acids. CDR3 sequence: CASQSFPGRAYEQYF. In DNA, the CDR3 is TGTGCCAGCCAAAGTTTCCCGGGACGGGCCTACGAGCAGTACTTC.

J is TRBJ1-3 and V is TRBV7-9; D unclear. V dropped 5 bases and J dropped 5 bases, with 7 bases sitting between them. Germline assignment: CDR1 SEHNR and CDR2 FQNEAQ (reference sequence). The CDR3 length is 12 residues. CDR3 sequence reads: CASSLGRNTIYF. As DNA, the CDR3 is TGTGCCAGCAGCCTGGGGAGAAACACCATATATTTT.